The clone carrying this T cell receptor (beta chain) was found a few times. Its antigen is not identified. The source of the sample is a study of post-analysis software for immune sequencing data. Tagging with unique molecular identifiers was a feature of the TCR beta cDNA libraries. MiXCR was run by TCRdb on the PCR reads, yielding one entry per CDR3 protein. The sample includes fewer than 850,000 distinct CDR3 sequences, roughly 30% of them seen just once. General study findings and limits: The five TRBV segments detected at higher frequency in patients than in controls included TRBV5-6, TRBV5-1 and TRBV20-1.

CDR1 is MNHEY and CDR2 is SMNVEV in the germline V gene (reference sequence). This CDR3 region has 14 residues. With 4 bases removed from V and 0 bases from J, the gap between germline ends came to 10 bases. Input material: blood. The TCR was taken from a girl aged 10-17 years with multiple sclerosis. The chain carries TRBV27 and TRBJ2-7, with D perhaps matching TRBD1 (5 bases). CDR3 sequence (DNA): TGTGCCAGCAGTTACGCACAGGTCTCCTACGAGCAGTACTTC. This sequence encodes CASSYAQVSYEQYF.